This TCR beta chain stems from a study of blood T cell repertoires in COVID-19. As handled by the study authors: Nucleated cell number was recorded as an estimate derived from reference gene primer amplification. The assay was immunoSEQ multiplex PCR, and TCRdb's table has in-frame clones only and misses some. D and trimming come from the DNA, and the V and J calls and clone size come from that table. Of about 140,000 clones listed, more than 70% are singletons. CDR3 length: 17 amino acids. Per germline, CDR1 SGHTA and CDR2 FQGTGA. Trimming at V came to 5 bases and at J to 7 bases, leaving 10 bases not matched to a gene.

This TCR was recovered from an older woman with acute or convalescent COVID-19. The source material was peripheral blood. The chain recombines TRBV7-3 with TRBJ2-1; the match to TRBD2 covers 14 bases. Here the CDR3 reads CASSTLPRTSGGNEQFF. The CDR3 DNA sequence: TGTGCCAGCAGCACGCTCCCCCGGACTAGCGGGGGGAATGAGCAGTTCTTC.